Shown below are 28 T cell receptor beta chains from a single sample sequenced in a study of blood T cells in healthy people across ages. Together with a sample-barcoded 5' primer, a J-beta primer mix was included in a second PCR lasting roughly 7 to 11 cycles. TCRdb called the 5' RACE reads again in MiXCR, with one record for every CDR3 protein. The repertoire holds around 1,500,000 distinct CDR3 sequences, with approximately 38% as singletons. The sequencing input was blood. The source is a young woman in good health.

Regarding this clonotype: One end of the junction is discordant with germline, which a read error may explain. CDR3 residues: CSARAGLAGGGSSCNEQFF. DNA of the CDR3: TGCAGTGCTAGAGCCGGACTAGCGGGGGGCGGAAGCTCCTGCAATGAGCAGTTCTTC. V and J are TRBV20-1 and TRBJ2-1, with 14 bases matching TRBD2. Germline assignment: CDR1 DFQATT and CDR2 SNEGSKA (reference sequence). This CDR3 has 19 residues.

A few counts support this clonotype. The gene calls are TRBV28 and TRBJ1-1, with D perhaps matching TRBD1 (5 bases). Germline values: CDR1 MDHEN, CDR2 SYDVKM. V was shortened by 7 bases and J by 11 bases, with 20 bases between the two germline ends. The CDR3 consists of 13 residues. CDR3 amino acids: CASIHGTRESAFF. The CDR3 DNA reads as TGTGCCAGCATCCACGGCACCAGGGAAAGCGCTTTCTTT.

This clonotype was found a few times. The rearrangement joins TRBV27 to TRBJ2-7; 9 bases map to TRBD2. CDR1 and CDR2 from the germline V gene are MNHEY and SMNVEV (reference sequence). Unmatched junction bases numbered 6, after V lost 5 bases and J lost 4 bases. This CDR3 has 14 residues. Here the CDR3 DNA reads TGTGCCAGCAGTCTAGCGGGAATGATGTACGAGCAGTACTTC. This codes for CASSLAGMMYEQYF.

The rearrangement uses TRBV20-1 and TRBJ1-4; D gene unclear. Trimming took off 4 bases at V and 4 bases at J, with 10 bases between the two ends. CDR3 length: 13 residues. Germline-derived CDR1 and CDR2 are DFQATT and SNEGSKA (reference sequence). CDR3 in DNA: TGCAGTGCTAAGGCTGAGAGTAATGAAAAACTGTTTTTT. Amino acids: CSAKAESNEKLFF.

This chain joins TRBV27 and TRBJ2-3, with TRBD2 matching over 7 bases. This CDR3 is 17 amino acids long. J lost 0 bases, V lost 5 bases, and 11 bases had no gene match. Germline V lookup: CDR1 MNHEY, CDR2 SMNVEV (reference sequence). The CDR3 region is CASSPLGGSISTDTQYF. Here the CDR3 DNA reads TGTGCCAGCAGTCCTCTCGGGGGGTCGATAAGCACAGATACGCAGTATTTT.

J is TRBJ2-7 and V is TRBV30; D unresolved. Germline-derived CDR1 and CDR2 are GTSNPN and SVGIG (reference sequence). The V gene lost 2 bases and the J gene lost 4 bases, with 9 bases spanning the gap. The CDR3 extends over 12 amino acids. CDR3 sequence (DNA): TGTGCCTGGAGTTCAACGGGTTACGAGCAGTACTTC. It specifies CAWSSTGYEQYF.

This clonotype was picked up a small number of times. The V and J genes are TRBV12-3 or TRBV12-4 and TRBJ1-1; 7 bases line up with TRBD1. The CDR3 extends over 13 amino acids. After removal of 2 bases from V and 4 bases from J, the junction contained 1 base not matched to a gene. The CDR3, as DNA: TGTGCCAGCAGTTTAAGACAGGGCACTGAAGCTTTCTTT. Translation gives CASSLRQGTEAFF.

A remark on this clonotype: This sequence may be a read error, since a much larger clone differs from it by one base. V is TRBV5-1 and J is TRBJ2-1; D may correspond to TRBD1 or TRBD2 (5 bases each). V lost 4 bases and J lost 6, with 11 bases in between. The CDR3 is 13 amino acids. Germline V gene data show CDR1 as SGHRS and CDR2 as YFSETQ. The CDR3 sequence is CASSVGTVNEQFF. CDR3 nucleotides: TGCGCCAGCAGCGTGGGGACGGTCAATGAGCAGTTCTTC.

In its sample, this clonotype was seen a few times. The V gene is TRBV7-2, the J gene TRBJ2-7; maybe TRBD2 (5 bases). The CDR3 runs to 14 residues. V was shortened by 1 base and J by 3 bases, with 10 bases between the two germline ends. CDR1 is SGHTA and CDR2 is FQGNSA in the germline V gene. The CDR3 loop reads CASSLEAEVYEQYF. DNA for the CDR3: TGTGCCAGCAGCTTAGAAGCGGAGGTCTACGAGCAGTACTTC.

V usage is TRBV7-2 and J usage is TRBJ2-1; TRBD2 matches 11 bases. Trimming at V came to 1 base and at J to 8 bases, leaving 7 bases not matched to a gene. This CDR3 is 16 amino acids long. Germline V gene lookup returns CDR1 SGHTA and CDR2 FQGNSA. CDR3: CASSLGLAGGKDEQFF. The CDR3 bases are TGTGCCAGCAGCTTAGGGCTAGCGGGAGGTAAGGATGAGCAGTTCTTC.

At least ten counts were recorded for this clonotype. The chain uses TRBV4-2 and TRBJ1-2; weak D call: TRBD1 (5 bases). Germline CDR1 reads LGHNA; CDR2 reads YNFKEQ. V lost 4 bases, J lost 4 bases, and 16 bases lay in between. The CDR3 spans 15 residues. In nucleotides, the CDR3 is TGTGCCAGCAGCCCAGAGACTACAGGATCCTATGGCTACACCTTC. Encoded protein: CASSPETTGSYGYTF.

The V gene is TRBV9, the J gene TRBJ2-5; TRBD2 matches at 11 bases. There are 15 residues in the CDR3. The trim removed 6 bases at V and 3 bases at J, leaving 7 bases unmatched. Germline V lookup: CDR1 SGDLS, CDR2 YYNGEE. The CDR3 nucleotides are TGTGCCAGCACCTCGACTAGCGGGGCAAAAGAGACCCAGTACTTC. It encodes CASTSTSGAKETQYF.

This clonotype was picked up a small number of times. Here the CDR3 reads CASSQERVGWNNEQFF. The CDR3 coding sequence is TGTGCCAGCAGCCAAGAGAGAGTAGGCTGGAACAATGAGCAGTTCTTC. V gene TRBV3-1 combines with J gene TRBJ2-1; no reliable D call. V was clipped by 0 bases and J by 5 bases, with 14 bases between them. Germline CDR1 LGHDT, CDR2 YNNKEL (reference sequence). The CDR3 consists of 16 residues.

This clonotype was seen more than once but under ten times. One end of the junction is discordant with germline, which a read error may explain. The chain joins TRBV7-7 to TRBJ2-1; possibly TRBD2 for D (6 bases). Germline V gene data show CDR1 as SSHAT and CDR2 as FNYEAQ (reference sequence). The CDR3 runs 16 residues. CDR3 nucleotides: TGTGCTAGCAGTCGATCAGCGGGTACCTCCTACAATGAGCAGTTCTTC. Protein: CASSRSAGTSYNEQFF.

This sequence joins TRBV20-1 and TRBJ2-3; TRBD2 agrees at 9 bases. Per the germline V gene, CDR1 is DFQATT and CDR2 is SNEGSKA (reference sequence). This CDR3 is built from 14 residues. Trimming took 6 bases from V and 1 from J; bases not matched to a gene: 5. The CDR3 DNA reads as TGCAGTGCCCATATAGCGGGAGGCACAGATACGCAGTATTTT. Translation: CSAHIAGGTDTQYF.

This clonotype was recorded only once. In DNA form, the CDR3 reads TGCGCCAGCAGCCCCCCGGCGGCCGGGGACAATGAGCAGTACTTC. This gives the protein CASSPPAAGDNEQYF. V is TRBV4-1 and J is TRBJ2-5, with a tentative D call TRBD1 (6 bases). The length of the CDR3 is 15 residues. Deletions cut 4 bases from V and 11 bases from J, with 23 bases between. Germline CDR1 and CDR2: MGHRA and YSYEKL.

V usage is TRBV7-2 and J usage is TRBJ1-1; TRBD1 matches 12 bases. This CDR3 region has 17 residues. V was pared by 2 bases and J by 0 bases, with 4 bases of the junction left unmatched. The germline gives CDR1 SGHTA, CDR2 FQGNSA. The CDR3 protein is CASSLHGTGGLNTEAFF. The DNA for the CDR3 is TGTGCCAGCAGCTTACACGGGACAGGGGGCCTGAACACTGAAGCTTTCTTT.

The CDR3 nucleotides are TGTGCCAGCAGCGGCGGACGTGGGACAAATCAGCCCCAGCATTTT. It is translated as CASSGGRGTNQPQHF. The chain joins TRBV9 to TRBJ1-5; D is perhaps TRBD1 (6 bases). V dropped 3 bases and J dropped 4 bases, with 14 bases sitting between them. The CDR3 loop spans 15 amino acids. The germline CDR1 and CDR2 sequences are SGDLS and YYNGEE.

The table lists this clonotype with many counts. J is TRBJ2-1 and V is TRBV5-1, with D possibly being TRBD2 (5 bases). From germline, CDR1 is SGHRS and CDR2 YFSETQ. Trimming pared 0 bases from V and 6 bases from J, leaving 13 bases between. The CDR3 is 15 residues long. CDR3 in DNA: TGCGCCAGCAGCTTGGGTGGGAGTGCAGCCAATGAGCAGTTCTTC. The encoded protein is CASSLGGSAANEQFF.

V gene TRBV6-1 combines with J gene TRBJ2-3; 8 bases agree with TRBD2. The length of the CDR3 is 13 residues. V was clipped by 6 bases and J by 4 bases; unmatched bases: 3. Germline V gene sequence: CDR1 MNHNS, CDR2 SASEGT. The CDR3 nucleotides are TGTGCCAGCAGCGGGAGGGTCGCAGATACGCAGTATTTT. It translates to CASSGRVADTQYF.

CDR3 amino acids: CASSELEASTKTNYGYTF. The CDR3 DNA reads TGTGCCAGCAGTGAATTGGAGGCCTCGACGAAAACTAACTATGGCTACACCTTC. The chain couples TRBV6-1 to TRBJ1-2, with D hard to call. CDR3 length: 18 residues. Trimming took off 2 bases at V and 0 bases at J, with 19 bases between the two ends. Germline loops: CDR1 MNHNS, CDR2 SASEGT.

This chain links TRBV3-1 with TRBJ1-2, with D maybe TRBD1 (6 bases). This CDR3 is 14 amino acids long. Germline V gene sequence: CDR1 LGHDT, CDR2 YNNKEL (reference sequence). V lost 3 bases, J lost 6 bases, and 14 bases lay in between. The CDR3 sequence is CASSHPGAIDGYTF. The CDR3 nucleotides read TGTGCCAGCAGCCACCCGGGGGCGATCGATGGCTACACCTTC.

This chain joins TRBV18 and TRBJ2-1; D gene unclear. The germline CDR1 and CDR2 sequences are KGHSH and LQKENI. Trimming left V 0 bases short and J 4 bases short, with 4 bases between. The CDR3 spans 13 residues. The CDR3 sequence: CASSPPEYNEQFF. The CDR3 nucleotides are TGTGCCAGCTCACCACCGGAGTACAATGAGCAGTTCTTC.

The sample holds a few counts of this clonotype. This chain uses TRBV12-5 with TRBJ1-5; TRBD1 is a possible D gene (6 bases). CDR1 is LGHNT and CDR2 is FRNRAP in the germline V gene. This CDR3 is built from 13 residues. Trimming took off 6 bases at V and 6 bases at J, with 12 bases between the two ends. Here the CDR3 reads CASGRQESQPQHF. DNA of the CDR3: TGTGCTAGTGGCAGACAGGAGTCTCAGCCCCAGCATTTT.

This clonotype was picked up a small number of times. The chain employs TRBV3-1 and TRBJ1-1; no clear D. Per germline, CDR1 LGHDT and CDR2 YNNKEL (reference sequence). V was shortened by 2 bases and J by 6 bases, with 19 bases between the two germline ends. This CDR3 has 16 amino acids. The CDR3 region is CASSQRAQKPAAEAFF. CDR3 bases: TGTGCCAGCAGCCAAAGGGCTCAGAAACCAGCAGCTGAAGCTTTCTTT.

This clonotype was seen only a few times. CDR3 in amino acids: CASSPPAGLHIQFF. The CDR3 DNA reads TGTGCCAGCTCACCACCAGCGGGACTACACATCCAGTTCTTC. The chain is built from TRBV18 and TRBJ2-1; the match to TRBD2 covers 7 bases. The germline V gene has CDR1 KGHSH and CDR2 LQKENI. The CDR3 extends over 14 amino acids. V gave up 0 bases and J gave up 13 bases; unmatched junction bases: 9.

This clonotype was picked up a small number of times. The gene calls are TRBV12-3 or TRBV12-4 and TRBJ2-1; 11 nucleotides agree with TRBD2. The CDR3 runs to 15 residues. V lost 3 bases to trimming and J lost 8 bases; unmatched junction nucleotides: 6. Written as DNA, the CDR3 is TGTGCCAGCAGTTTTAGCGGGGGGGACGCGCATGAGCAGTTCTTC. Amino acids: CASSFSGGDAHEQFF.

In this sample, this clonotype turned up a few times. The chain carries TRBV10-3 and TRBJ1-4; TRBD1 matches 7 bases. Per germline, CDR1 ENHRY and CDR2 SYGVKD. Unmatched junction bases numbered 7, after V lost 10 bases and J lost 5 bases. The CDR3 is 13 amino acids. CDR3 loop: CATQTGLNEKLFF. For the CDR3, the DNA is TGTGCCACCCAGACAGGGTTAAATGAAAAACTGTTTTTT.